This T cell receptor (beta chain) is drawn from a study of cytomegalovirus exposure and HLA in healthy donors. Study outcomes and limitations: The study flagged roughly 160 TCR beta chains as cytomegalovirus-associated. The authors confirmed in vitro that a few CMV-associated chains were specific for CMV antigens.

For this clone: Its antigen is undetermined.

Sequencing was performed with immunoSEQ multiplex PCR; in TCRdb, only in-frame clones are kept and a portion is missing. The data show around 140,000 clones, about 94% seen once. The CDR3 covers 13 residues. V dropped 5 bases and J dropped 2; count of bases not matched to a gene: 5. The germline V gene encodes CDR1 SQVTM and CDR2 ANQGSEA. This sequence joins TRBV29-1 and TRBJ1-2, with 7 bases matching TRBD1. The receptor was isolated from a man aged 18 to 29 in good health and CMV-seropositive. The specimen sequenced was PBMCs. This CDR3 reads CSVSETGNYGYTF. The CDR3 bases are TGCAGCGTTTCCGAGACAGGGAACTATGGCTACACCTTC.